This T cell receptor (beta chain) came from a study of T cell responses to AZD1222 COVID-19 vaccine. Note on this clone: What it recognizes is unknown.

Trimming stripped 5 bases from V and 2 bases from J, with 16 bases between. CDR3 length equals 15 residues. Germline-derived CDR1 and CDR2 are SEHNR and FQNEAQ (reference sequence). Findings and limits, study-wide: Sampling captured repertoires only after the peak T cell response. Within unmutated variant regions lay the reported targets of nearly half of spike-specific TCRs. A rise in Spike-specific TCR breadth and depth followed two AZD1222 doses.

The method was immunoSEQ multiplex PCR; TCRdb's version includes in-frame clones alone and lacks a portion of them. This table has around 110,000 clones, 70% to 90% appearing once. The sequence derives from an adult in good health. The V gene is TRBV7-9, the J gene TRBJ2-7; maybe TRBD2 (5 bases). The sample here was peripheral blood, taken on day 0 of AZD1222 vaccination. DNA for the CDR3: TGTGCCAGCAGCCTTGATACGACGGGAACCTACGAGCAGTACTTC. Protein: CASSLDTTGTYEQYF.